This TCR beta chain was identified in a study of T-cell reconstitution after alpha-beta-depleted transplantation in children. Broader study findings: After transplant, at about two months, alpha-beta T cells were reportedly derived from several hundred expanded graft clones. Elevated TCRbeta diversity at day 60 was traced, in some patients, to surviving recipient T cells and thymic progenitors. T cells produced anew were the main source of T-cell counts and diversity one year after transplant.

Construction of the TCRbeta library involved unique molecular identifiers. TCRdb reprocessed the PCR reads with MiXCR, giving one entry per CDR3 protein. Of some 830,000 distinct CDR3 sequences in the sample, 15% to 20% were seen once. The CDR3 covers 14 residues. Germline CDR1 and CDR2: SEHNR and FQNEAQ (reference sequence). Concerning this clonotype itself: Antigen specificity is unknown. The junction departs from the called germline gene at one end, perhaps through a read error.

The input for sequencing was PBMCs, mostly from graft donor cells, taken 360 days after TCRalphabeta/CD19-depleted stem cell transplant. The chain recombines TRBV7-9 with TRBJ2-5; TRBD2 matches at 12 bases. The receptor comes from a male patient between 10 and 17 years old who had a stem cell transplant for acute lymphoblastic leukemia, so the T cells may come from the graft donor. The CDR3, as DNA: TGTGCCAGCAGCTCTAAGACTAGCGGGAGTATTGTAGACTTC. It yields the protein CASSSKTSGSIVDF.